Sequencing of this T cell receptor (beta chain) was carried out in a study of blood T cell repertoires in COVID-19. At the level of the study: The study drew acute and convalescent COVID-19 samples from the United States, Italy and Spain. The cDNA or gDNA used as material had been derived from T cells, B-cell-depleted T cells, or PBMCs.

Original methodology: Amplification with reference gene primers provided the estimates of nucleated cell counts. Some clones are missing from TCRdb's copy, which holds only in-frame ones; the method was immunoSEQ multiplex PCR. The V and J calls and the clone size are those of that table, but D and trimming were determined from the DNA. Among about 82,000 clones listed, 75% to 85% were seen once. Per germline, CDR1 MDHEN and CDR2 SYDVKM. This CDR3 is built from 14 residues. V was cut by 3 bases and J by 5 bases, with 10 bases left in between. This TCR came from a woman aged 40 to 50 with active or convalescent COVID-19. The chain uses TRBV28 and TRBJ1-4, with D maybe TRBD1 (5 bases). Sample: peripheral blood. This chain's CDR3 is CASSLKGRNEKLFF. CDR3 sequence (DNA): TGTGCCAGCAGTTTGAAGGGGCGGAATGAAAAACTGTTTTTT.